The TCR beta chain described here comes from a study of tumor T cells in aggressive B-cell lymphoma. In germline, CDR1 is SNHLY, CDR2 FYNNEI. The CDR3 loop spans 14 amino acids. V lost 4 bases, J lost 8 bases, and 10 bases stayed unmatched. Using immunoSEQ multiplex PCR, the repertoire was profiled, and TCRdb retains in-frame clones only, with some absent. The sample has thousands of clones; approximately 85% are singletons. This receptor was obtained from an adult with diffuse large B cell lymphoma. The chain combines TRBV2 with TRBJ2-5, with 7 bases lining up with TRBD2. Sequencing input: tumor tissue. The DNA for the CDR3 is TGTGCCAGCAGTGGGGGGAGGGGTATAGAAACCCAGTACTTC. Its translation is CASSGGRGIETQYF.